Listed below are T cell receptor beta chains from one sample, sequenced in a study of control samples from healthy donors and cancer patients. TCRdb's table, derived via immunoSEQ multiplex PCR, lists solely in-frame clones and lacks some. Counted here are about 120,000 clones, around 89% occurring once; the ten biggest clones make up 3.5% to 4.5%. Sequences were obtained from PBMCs. The receptors come from a woman aged 55-69 years with lung cancer. Both conserved end residues are part of each CDR3. D genes are given only for firm matches. Expanded clones get a size class; other rows say once, few or many, or leave the size out.

>TRBV2|.|.|TRBJ1-2
CASSEDGQYYGYTF
TGTGCCAGCAGTGAAGACGGGCAGTACTATGGCTACACCTTC
>TRBV19|.|.|TRBJ1-1
CASRFRDTEAFF
TGTGCCAGTAGGTTTAGAGACACTGAAGCTTTCTTT
>TRBV5-1|.|.|TRBJ1-2
CASSLEVGWAYTF
TGCGCCAGCAGCTTGGAAGTCGGGTGGGCCTACACCTTC
>TRBV18|.|.|TRBJ2-1
CASSPRGGARDEQFF
TGTGCCAGCTCACCACGTGGGGGGGCTCGGGATGAGCAGTTCTTC
>TRBV5-6|.|.|TRBJ1-2
CASSLEQAVNYGYTF
TGTGCCAGCAGCTTGGAACAGGCTGTCAACTATGGCTACACCTTC
>TRBV6-1|.|.|TRBJ1-1
CASSGTVSTSMNTEAFF
TGTGCCAGCAGTGGGACAGTGTCGACGTCTATGAACACTGAAGCTTTCTTT
>TRBV6-2/TRBV6-3|.|.|TRBJ1-2
CASSVSVHYGYTF
TGTGCCAGCAGCGTTTCAGTGCACTATGGCTACACCTTC
>TRBV3-1/TRBV3-2|.|.|TRBJ2-2
CASSRSGELFF
TGTGCCAGCAGTCGATCCGGGGAGCTGTTTTTT
>TRBV5-4|.|.|TRBJ1-1
CASTEGAGWTEAFF
TGTGCCAGCACTGAAGGGGCAGGGTGGACTGAAGCTTTCTTT
>TRBV5-1|.|.|TRBJ2-5
CASSLSAGGQETQYF
TGCGCCAGCAGCTTGTCGGCCGGGGGACAAGAGACCCAGTACTTC
>TRBV7-2|.|.|TRBJ2-2
CASSLVPGNTGELFF
TGTGCCAGCAGCTTAGTCCCAGGGAACACCGGGGAGCTGTTTTTT
>TRBV30|.|.|TRBJ1-3
CACPSISGNTIYF
TGTGCCTGCCCCAGTATCTCGGGAAACACCATATATTTT
>TRBV4-1|.|.|TRBJ2-6
CASSHSRGGSGANVLTF
TGCGCCAGCAGCCATTCCAGGGGTGGCTCTGGGGCCAACGTCCTGACTTTC
>TRBV19|.|.|TRBJ1-3
CASSQPWDASSGNTIYF
TGTGCCAGTAGTCAACCATGGGACGCCAGCTCTGGAAACACCATATATTTT
>TRBV28|.|.|TRBJ1-4
CASRQGREKLFF
TGTGCCAGCAGGCAGGGTCGGGAAAAACTGTTTTTT
>TRBV27|once|.|TRBJ1-6
CASRISTAISPLHF
TGTGCCAGCAGGATTTCGACAGCTATTTCACCCCTCCACTTT
>TRBV12-3/TRBV12-4|.|.|TRBJ1-2
CASSLRAGYTF
TGTGCCAGCAGTTTGAGAGCCGGCTACACCTTC
>TRBV7-7|once|.|TRBJ1-4
CASSLVVRRREKLFF
TGTGCTAGCAGCTTAGTGGTCAGGCGGCGTGAAAAACTGTTTTTT
>TRBV27|.|TRBD2|TRBJ2-1
CASSEPGTSKSNEQFF
TGTGCCAGCAGTGAACCCGGGACTAGCAAGAGCAATGAGCAGTTCTTC
>TRBV6-6|few|TRBD2|TRBJ2-5
CASSYRGGQETQYF
TGTGCCAGCAGTTACCGGGGGGGTCAAGAGACCCAGTACTTC
>TRBV5-1|.|.|TRBJ1-4
CASSFGGTNEKLFF
TGCGCCAGCAGCTTCGGTGGGACGAATGAAAAACTGTTTTTT
>TRBV11-2|.|.|TRBJ1-5
CASSLAGQPQHF
TGTGCCAGCAGCTTAGCAGGGCAGCCCCAGCATTTT
>TRBV6-1|few|TRBD1|TRBJ1-5
CASSEALGTGGGQPQHF
TGTGCCAGCAGTGAAGCGTTGGGGACAGGGGGCGGTCAGCCCCAGCATTTT
>TRBV5-1|.|.|TRBJ2-3
CASSLDPGSDTQYF
TGCGCCAGCAGCTTGGATCCGGGATCGGATACGCAGTATTTT
>TRBV7-9|.|TRBD1|TRBJ2-1
CASSLPGTGSNEQFF
TGTGCCAGCAGCTTACCCGGGACAGGAAGTAATGAGCAGTTCTTC
>TRBV7-2|.|.|TRBJ2-7
CASSPGTVFYEQYF
TGTGCCAGCAGCCCCGGGACCGTATTCTACGAGCAGTACTTC
>TRBV10-3|few|TRBD1|TRBJ1-2
CAISGTGRIYGYTF
TGTGCCATCTCCGGGACAGGGCGAATCTATGGCTACACCTTC
>TRBV20-1|.|.|TRBJ2-7
CSASPGAPLSYEQYF
TGCAGTGCTAGTCCGGGAGCTCCCCTCTCCTACGAGCAGTACTTC
>TRBV5-1|.|.|TRBJ1-6
CASSLAGNSPLHF
TGCGCCAGCAGCTTGGCCGGTAATTCACCCCTCCACTTT
>TRBV5-5|few|.|TRBJ2-3
CASSLEGFPSTDTQYF
TGTGCCAGCAGCTTGGAAGGCTTCCCTAGCACAGATACGCAGTATTTT
>TRBV24-1|once|.|TRBJ1-1
CATSAPAGITEAFF
TGTGCCACCAGTGCCCCGGCGGGGATCACTGAAGCTTTCTTT
>TRBV4-2|.|TRBD1|TRBJ2-5
CASSQLWDREGETQYF
TGTGCCAGCAGCCAACTATGGGACAGGGAGGGGGAGACCCAGTACTTC
>TRBV9|.|.|TRBJ1-1
CASSVGGGGHTEAFF
TGTGCCAGCAGCGTAGGAGGTGGGGGCCACACTGAAGCTTTCTTT
>TRBV12-3/TRBV12-4|.|.|TRBJ1-4
CASSFSRSEKLFF
TGTGCCAGCAGTTTCTCCAGATCTGAAAAACTGTTTTTT
>TRBV7-2|.|TRBD2|TRBJ2-5
CASRLGGGQETQYF
TGTGCCTCACGTCTTGGGGGAGGGCAAGAGACCCAGTACTTC
>TRBV10-3|.|TRBD1|TRBJ1-2
CAIRQGAGGYTF
TGTGCCATCAGGCAGGGGGCTGGTGGCTACACCTTC
>TRBV3-1/TRBV3-2|.|TRBD2|TRBJ2-5
CASSQDGTSGETQYF
TGTGCCAGCAGCCAAGATGGGACTAGCGGCGAGACCCAGTACTTC
>TRBV7-9|.|TRBD1|TRBJ1-3
CASRGQGSGNTIYF
TGTGCCAGCAGGGGACAGGGCTCTGGAAACACCATATATTTT
>TRBV19|.|.|TRBJ1-4
CASGTATGEKLFF
TGTGCCAGCGGAACGGCCACAGGGGAAAAACTGTTTTTT
>TRBV5-1|.|TRBD2|TRBJ2-1
CASSGTSGGADEQFF
TGCGCCAGCAGCGGGACTAGCGGGGGGGCAGATGAGCAGTTCTTC
>TRBV30|.|TRBD2|TRBJ2-5
CAASGGLQETQYF
TGTGCCGCCTCGGGGGGTTTACAAGAGACCCAGTACTTC